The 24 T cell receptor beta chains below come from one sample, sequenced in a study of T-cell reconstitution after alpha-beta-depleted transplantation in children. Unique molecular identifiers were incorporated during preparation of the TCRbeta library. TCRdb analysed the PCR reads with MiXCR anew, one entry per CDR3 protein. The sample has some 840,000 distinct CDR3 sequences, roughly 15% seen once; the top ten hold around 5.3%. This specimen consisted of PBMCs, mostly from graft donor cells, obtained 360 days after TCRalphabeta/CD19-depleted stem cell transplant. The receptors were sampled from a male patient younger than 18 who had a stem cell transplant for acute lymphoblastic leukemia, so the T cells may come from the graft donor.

This CDR3 reads CSVLAGNYNEQFF. The DNA for the CDR3 is TGCAGCGTTTTAGCGGGAAACTACAATGAGCAGTTCTTC. The chain links TRBV29-1 to TRBJ2-1; 8 nucleotides align to TRBD2. Germline V gene sequence: CDR1 SQVTM, CDR2 ANQGSEA. The ends lost 5 bases at V and 3 bases at J; junction bases unmatched: 3. The CDR3 length is 13 residues.

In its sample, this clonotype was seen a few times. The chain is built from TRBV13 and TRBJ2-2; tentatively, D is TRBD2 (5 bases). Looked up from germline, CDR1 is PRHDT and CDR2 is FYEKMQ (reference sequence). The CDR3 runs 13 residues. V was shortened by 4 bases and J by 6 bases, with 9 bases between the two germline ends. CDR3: CASSSLAPGELFF. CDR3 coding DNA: TGTGCCAGCAGCTCCCTAGCCCCCGGGGAGCTGTTTTTT.

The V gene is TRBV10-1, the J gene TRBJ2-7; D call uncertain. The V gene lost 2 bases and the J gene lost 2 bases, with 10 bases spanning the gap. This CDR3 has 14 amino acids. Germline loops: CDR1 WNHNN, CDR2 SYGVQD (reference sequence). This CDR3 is CASSESPTTYEQYF. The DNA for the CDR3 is TGCGCCAGCAGTGAGAGTCCTACTACCTACGAGCAGTACTTC.

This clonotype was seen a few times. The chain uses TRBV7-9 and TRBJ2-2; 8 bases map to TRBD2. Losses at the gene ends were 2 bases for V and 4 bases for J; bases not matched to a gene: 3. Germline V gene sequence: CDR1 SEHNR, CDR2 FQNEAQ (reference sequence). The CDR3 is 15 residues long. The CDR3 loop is CASSLRLAITGELFF. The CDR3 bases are TGTGCCAGCAGCTTACGACTAGCGATCACCGGGGAGCTGTTTTTT. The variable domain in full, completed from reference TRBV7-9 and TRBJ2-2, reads DTGVSQNPRHKITKRGQNVTFRCDPISEHNRLYWYRQTLGQGPEFLTYFQNEAQLEKSRLLSDRFSAERPKGSFSTLEIQRTEQGDSAMYLCASSLRLAITGELFFGEGSRLTVL.

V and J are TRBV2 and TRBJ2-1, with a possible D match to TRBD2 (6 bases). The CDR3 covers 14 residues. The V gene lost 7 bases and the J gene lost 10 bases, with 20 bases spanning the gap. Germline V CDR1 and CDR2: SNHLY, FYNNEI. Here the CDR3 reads CASNPGSANEEQFF. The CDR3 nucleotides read TGTGCCAGCAATCCCGGGAGCGCGAATGAGGAGCAGTTCTTC.

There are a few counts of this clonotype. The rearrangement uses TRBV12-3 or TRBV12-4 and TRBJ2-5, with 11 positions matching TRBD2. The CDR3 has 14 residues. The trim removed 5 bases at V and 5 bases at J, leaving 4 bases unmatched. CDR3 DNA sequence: TGTGCCAGCAGTCAGACTAGCGGGACCGAGACCCAGTACTTC. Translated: CASSQTSGTETQYF.

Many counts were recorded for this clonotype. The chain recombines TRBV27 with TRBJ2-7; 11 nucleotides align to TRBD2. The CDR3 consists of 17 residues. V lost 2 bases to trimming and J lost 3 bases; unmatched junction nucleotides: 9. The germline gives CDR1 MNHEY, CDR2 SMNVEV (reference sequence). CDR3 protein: CASSLRGLAGGLYEQYF. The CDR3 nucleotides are TGTGCCAGCAGTTTAAGGGGGCTAGCGGGAGGCCTCTACGAGCAGTACTTC.

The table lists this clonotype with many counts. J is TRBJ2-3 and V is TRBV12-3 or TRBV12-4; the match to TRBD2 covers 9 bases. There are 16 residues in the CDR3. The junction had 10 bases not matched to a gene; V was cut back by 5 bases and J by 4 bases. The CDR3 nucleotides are TGTGCCAGCAGTCCCGTAGCGGGAGTGGTCCCAGATACGCAGTATTTT. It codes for CASSPVAGVVPDTQYF.

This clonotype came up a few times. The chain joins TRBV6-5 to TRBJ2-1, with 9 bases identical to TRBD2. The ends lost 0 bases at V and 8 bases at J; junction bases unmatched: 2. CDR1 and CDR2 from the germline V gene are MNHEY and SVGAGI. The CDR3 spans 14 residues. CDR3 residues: CASSYSAGGYEQFF. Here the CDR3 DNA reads TGTGCCAGCAGTTACTCGGCGGGGGGGTATGAGCAGTTCTTC.

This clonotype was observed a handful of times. CDR3: CASSFTTGTTGELFF. The DNA of the CDR3 is TGCGCCAGCAGCTTTACAACAGGGACGACCGGGGAGCTGTTTTTT. The chain recombines TRBV5-1 with TRBJ2-2; D may be TRBD1 (6 bases). This CDR3 spans 15 amino acids. CDR1 and CDR2 (germline): SGHRS, YFSETQ. V was pared by 2 bases and J by 5 bases, with 13 bases between.

The CDR3 loop is CASSFGSGRAYEQYF. The CDR3 nucleotides are TGTGCCAGCAGTTTTGGTAGCGGGAGGGCCTACGAGCAGTACTTC. The chain uses TRBV27 and TRBJ2-7; the match to TRBD2 covers 11 bases. The germline CDR1 and CDR2 sequences are MNHEY and SMNVEV (reference sequence). Trimming at V came to 3 bases and at J to 2 bases, leaving 3 bases not matched to a gene. This CDR3 is 15 amino acids long.

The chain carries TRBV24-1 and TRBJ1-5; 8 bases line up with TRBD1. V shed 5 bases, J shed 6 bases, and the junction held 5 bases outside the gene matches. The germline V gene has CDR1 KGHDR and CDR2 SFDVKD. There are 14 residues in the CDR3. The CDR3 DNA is TGTGCCACCAGTGCTTCAGGGGGCACTCAGCCCCAGCATTTT. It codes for CATSASGGTQPQHF.

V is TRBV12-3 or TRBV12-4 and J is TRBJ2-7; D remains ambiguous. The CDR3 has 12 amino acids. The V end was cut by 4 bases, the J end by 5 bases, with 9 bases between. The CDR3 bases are TGTGCCAGCAGTTCCCCAACCCACGAGCAGTACTTC. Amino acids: CASSSPTHEQYF.

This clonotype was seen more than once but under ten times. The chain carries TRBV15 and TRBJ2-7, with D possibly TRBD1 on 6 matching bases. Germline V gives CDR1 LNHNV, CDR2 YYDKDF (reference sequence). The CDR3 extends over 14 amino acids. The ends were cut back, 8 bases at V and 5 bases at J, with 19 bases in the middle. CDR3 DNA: TGTGCCACCGCTACAGGGAAAATGGACCACGAGCAGTACTTC. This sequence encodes CATATGKMDHEQYF.

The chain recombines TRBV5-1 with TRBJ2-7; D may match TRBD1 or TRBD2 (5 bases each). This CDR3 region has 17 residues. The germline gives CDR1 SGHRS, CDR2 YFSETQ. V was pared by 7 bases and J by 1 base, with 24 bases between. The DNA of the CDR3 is TGCGCCAGCGGTGGGGACCGAAAAATGGGGAAATCCTACGAGCAGTACTTC. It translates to CASGGDRKMGKSYEQYF.

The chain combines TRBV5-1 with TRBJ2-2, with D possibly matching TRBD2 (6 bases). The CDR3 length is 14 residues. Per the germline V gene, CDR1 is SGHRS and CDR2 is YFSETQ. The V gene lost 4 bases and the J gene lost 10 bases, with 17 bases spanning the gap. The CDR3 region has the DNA TGCGCCAGCAGCCCGGACTACACCGGACCGGAGCTGTTTTTT. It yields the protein CASSPDYTGPELFF.

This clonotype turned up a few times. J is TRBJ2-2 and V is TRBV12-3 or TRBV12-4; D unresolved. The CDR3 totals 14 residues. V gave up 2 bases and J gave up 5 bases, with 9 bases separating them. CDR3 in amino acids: CASSLFLLTGELFF. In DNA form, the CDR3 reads TGTGCCAGCAGTTTATTCTTACTTACCGGGGAGCTGTTTTTT.

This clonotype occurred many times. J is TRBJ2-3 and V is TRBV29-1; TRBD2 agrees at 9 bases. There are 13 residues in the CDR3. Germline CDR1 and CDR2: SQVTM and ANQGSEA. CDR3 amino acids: CRRGREGPDTQYF. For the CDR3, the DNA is TGCAGGAGAGGGCGGGAGGGCCCAGATACGCAGTATTTT.

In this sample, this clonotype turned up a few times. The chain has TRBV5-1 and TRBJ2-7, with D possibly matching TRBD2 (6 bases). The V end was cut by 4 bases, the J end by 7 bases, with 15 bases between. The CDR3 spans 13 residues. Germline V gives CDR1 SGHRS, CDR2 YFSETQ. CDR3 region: CASSAQGGGEQYF. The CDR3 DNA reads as TGCGCCAGCAGCGCCCAGGGAGGAGGTGAGCAGTACTTC.

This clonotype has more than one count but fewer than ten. The CDR3 loop is CASSLVASSYNSPLHF. CDR3 nucleotide sequence: TGTGCCAGCAGCTTGGTGGCGAGCTCCTATAATTCACCCCTCCACTTT. The chain recombines TRBV5-6 with TRBJ1-6; D remains ambiguous. The CDR3 is made up of 16 amino acids. Germline CDR1 reads SGHDT; CDR2 reads YYEEEE. Trimming shortened V by 0 bases and J by 0 bases, and 7 bases separated the two germline ends.

CDR3 region: CSARVAGANTGELFF. The CDR3 DNA sequence: TGCAGTGCTAGAGTAGCGGGAGCGAACACCGGGGAGCTGTTTTTT. The J gene is TRBJ2-2, the V gene TRBV20-1; 9 bases are shared with TRBD2. CDR1 DFQATT and CDR2 SNEGSKA come from the germline V gene (reference sequence). The J segment lost 0 bases and the V segment lost 1 base, leaving 0 bases of the junction unmatched. This CDR3 has 15 amino acids.

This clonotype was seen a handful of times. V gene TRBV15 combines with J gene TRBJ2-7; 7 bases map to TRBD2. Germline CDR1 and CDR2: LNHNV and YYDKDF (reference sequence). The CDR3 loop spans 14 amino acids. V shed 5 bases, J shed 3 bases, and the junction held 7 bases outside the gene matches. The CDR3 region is CATSAGTTRYEQYF. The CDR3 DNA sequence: TGTGCCACCAGCGCCGGGACTACACGCTACGAGCAGTACTTC.

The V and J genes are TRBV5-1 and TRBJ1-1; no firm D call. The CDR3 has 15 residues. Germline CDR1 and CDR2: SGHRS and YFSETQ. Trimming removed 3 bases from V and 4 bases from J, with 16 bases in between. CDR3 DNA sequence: TGCGCCAGCAGCTACGGTCTTAGGACTGGCACTGAAGCTTTCTTT. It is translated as CASSYGLRTGTEAFF.

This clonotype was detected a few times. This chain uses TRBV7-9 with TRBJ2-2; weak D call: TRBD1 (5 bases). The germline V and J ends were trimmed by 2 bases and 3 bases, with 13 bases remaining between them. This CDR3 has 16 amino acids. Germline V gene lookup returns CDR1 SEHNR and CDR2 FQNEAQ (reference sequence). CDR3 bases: TGTGCCAGCAGCTTACGGCAGGGTGGAGACACCGGGGAGCTGTTTTTT. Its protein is CASSLRQGGDTGELFF.